The rows below give T cell receptor beta chains drawn from one sample of a study of control samples from healthy donors and cancer patients. Measured with immunoSEQ multiplex PCR; TCRdb has only the in-frame clones, and not every one. Counted here are about 130,000 clones, 85% to 95% occurring once; the ten biggest clones make up 14%. Sequenced material: PBMCs. The receptors shown here come from a man aged 55 to 70 with colorectal cancer. The CDR3 runs from the conserved cysteine through the conserved F or W. The D gene is left open where the match is weak. Clone sizes are given selectively: once, few, many, or a class where the clone is expanded.

v_gene,abundance,j_gene,d_gene,CDR3aa,CDR3nt
TRBV19,.,TRBJ1-5,TRBD1,CASSIVRGPWTQHF,TGTGCCAGTAGTATAGTAAGGGGGCCGTGGACCCAGCATTTT
TRBV2,.,TRBJ1-3,.,CASSGVFSGNTIYF,TGTGCCAGCAGTGGGGTCTTCTCTGGAAACACCATATATTTT
TRBV19,few,TRBJ1-2,.,CASSTRTAASYGYTF,TGTGCCAGTAGTACGAGGACAGCTGCTTCCTATGGCTACACCTTC
TRBV11-2,.,TRBJ2-3,TRBD1,CASSPRTGGSDTQYF,TGTGCCAGCAGCCCCCGGACAGGCGGCTCAGATACGCAGTATTTT
TRBV19,.,TRBJ2-7,TRBD1,CASSRDRGSEQYF,TGTGCCAGTAGCCGGGACAGGGGCTCCGAGCAGTACTTC
TRBV7-2,.,TRBJ1-6,.,CASSLLQDNSPLHF,TGTGCCAGCAGCTTACTACAGGATAATTCACCCCTCCACTTT
TRBV9,.,TRBJ2-3,TRBD2,CASSTSSGLRTDTQYF,TGTGCCAGCAGCACCTCTAGCGGCCTAAGAACAGATACGCAGTATTTT
TRBV2,.,TRBJ1-2,.,CASNKRTRGVNYGYTF,TGTGCCAGCAACAAGAGGACGAGGGGCGTTAACTATGGCTACACCTTC
TRBV19,.,TRBJ1-1,TRBD1,CASSPTTGGTEAFF,TGTGCCAGTAGTCCGACGACAGGGGGCACTGAAGCTTTCTTT
TRBV3-1/TRBV3-2,once,TRBJ2-5,TRBD2,CASSREVGLAGARSAQYF,TGTGCCAGCAGCCGAGAGGTGGGACTAGCGGGGGCCAGGTCGGCCCAGTACTTC
TRBV28,.,TRBJ2-3,TRBD2,CASRSFGGVGDTQYF,TGTGCCAGCAGATCCTTCGGGGGGGTTGGAGATACGCAGTATTTT
TRBV13,.,TRBJ2-7,.,CASSSSSSSYEQYF,TGTGCCAGCAGCTCCAGCTCGAGCTCCTACGAGCAGTACTTC
TRBV4-2,.,TRBJ1-2,.,CASSQDYGGLNGYTF,TGTGCCAGCAGCCAAGATTACGGGGGGCTTAATGGCTACACCTTC
TRBV2,.,TRBJ2-7,TRBD1,CASRPGQGIYEQYF,TGTGCCAGCAGACCGGGACAGGGAATTTACGAGCAGTACTTC
TRBV10-1,.,TRBJ1-1,.,CASSESGQVTEAFF,TGCGCCAGCAGTGAGTCGGGGCAGGTCACTGAAGCTTTCTTT
TRBV5-1,.,TRBJ2-7,.,CASSLGDGTYEQYF,TGCGCCAGCAGCTTGGGGGACGGAACCTACGAGCAGTACTTC
TRBV18,.,TRBJ2-3,TRBD1,CASSPVGQGALDTQYF,TGTGCCAGCTCACCAGTGGGACAGGGGGCATTGGATACGCAGTATTTT
TRBV19,once,TRBJ2-7,.,CASSYGPSYEQYF,TGTGCCAGTAGCTATGGACCATCCTACGAGCAGTACTTC
TRBV5-5,.,TRBJ2-2,TRBD1,CASSDRGHTGELFF,TGTGCCAGCAGCGACAGGGGGCACACCGGGGAGCTGTTTTTT
TRBV10-3,once,TRBJ1-1,.,CAISETGLNTEAFF,TGTGCCATCAGTGAGACAGGGCTAAACACTGAAGCTTTCTTT
TRBV7-8,.,TRBJ1-5,TRBD1,CASSYAGRTGNQPQHF,TGTGCCAGCAGCTATGCCGGGCGGACAGGGAATCAGCCCCAGCATTTT
TRBV7-2,once,TRBJ1-6,.,CASSPTWGRTYNSPLHF,TGTGCCAGCAGCCCAACTTGGGGACGGACCTATAATTCACCCCTCCACTTT
TRBV6-1,.,TRBJ2-5,TRBD2,CASSEDKGREYQETQYF,TGTGCCAGCAGTGAAGACAAGGGGCGGGAGTACCAAGAGACCCAGTACTTC
TRBV24-1,.,TRBJ1-3,.,CATSDTTAGNTIYF,TGTGCCACCAGTGACACGACAGCTGGAAACACCATATATTTT
TRBV5-1,.,TRBJ1-3,.,CASSLGGTSGNTIYF,TGCGCCAGCAGCTTGGGCGGGACCTCTGGAAACACCATATATTTT
TRBV29-1,.,TRBJ2-7,.,CSVGSGLYEQYF,TGCAGCGTTGGTTCAGGGCTCTACGAGCAGTACTTC
TRBV11-2,.,TRBJ2-5,.,CASSAEETQYF,TGTGCCAGCAGCGCAGAAGAGACCCAGTACTTC
TRBV9,.,TRBJ2-5,TRBD2,CASSSRRGEETQYF,TGTGCCAGCAGCTCCCGGCGGGGGGAAGAGACCCAGTACTTC
TRBV6-5,.,TRBJ2-3,.,CASNTNDGGNTQYF,TGTGCCAGCAATACCAATGATGGGGGAAATACGCAGTATTTT